This entry features one TCR beta chain sequence. Its target is unknown. The V end lost 6 bases, the J end lost 3 bases, and 14 bases lay between the germline ends. The CDR3 covers 14 residues. Looked up from germline, CDR1 is PRHDT and CDR2 is FYEKMQ (reference sequence). This entry is derived from a study of cytomegalovirus exposure and HLA in healthy donors. Study results and caveats: Most sequenced TCRs were rare (though some public TCRs occurred in many donors). Accurate prediction of most subjects' HLA-A and HLA-B alleles from TCR beta sequences was reported.

The PCR used 60 Vbeta and 13 Jbeta primers. The method was immunoSEQ multiplex PCR; TCRdb's version includes in-frame clones alone and lacks a portion of them. The sample table sets out approximately 120,000 clones. The TCR was taken from a man in his forties in good health and CMV-seronegative. The V and J genes are TRBV13 and TRBJ1-1, with a tentative D call TRBD1 (5 bases). The sequenced sample was PBMCs. The CDR3 DNA reads TGTGCCAGCAGGGCCTGGGGGGGTGACACTGAAGCTTTCTTT. This encodes CASRAWGGDTEAFF.